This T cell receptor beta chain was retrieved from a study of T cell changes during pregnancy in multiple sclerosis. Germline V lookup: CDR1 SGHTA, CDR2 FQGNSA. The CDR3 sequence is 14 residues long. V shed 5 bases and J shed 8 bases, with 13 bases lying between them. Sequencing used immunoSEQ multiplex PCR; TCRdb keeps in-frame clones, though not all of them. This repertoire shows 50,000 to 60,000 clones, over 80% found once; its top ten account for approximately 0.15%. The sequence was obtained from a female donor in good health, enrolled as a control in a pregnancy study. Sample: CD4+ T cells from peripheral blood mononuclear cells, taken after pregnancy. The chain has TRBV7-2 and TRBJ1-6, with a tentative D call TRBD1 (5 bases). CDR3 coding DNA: TGTGCCAGCAGCCCCGGGCAGGGCTATTCACCCCTCCACTTT. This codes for CASSPGQGYSPLHF.